This T cell receptor (beta chain) emerged from a study of beta chain features in type 1 diabetes (dated by TCRdb to the late 2010s). General notes on the study: No differences in mean age, gender distribution, total cell number or subset yield were found between patients and healthy donors. Across all samples, 90 million to 130 million sorted cells were examined, and cell number per subset correlated strongly with RNA yield. In the study, recently diagnosed type 1 diabetes patients and matched healthy donors were compared on the TCRB repertoires of their sorted circulating CD4+ T cell subsets. Whereas all 30 or so donors provided naive and central memory subsets, regulatory and stem cell-like memory subsets were isolated from just 8 patients and roughly eight healthy donors.

Each donor gave one peripheral blood draw, approximately 110 mL on average, collected into heparinised tubes. A BD FACSAria II and a panel including CD45RO, CCR7, CD25, CD127, CD95 and CD27 were used to sort naive, central memory, regulatory and stem cell-like memory CD4+ T cells. All sorted populations exceeded 95% purity. PBMCs were isolated immediately by Lymphoprep density gradient centrifugation and stained directly without culture. To minimize batch effects, samples were stained and sorted in pairs, one healthy donor with one patient per experiment. Study-wide findings and limitations: Only small numbers of individuals were included in the HLA sub-analyses, which left unresolved whether HLA type had any influence on TCRB rearrangement. At VDJ recombination sites, patients with type 1 diabetes made fewer insertions and deleted more nucleotides, a pattern implying thymic rearrangement abnormalities. Naive, central memory and regulatory TCRB repertoires appeared to be more similar among patients than among healthy donors. Because cDNA was sequenced instead of genomic DNA, highly expressing activated cells could be over-represented, though the groups showed no difference in activation or CD3 levels. Type 1 diabetes patients showed a moderate but significant shortening of TCRB CDR3 length in all four CD4+ subsets. Shorter templates might have been favored by PCR, but patient and control samples were amplified and corrected together, so both groups would have been affected equally by any skew.

The entire isolated RNA was reverse transcribed using the High Capacity cDNA Reverse Transcription Kit, and thus expressed TCRB transcripts were sequenced. Deep immunoSEQ sequencing was performed on naive, central memory and regulatory T cell samples, with an average of approximately 4 million total reads per sample. Sorted cells were lysed in RLT buffer and RNA was extracted with DNase-treated RNeasy Micro or Mini kits, depending on cell number. To prevent cross-contamination, every cell subset was processed on its own, while patient and healthy donor samples were processed together. Using the immunoSEQ multiplex PCR, TCRB sequences were amplified from cDNA into 87-bp fragments spanning the CDR3 region. The amplicons were sequenced using the Illumina HiSeq platform. The authors' pipeline ran thus. PCR bias was corrected computationally using synthetic template baselines, and reads within Hamming distance 2 were collapsed, with unmergeable singletons discarded. Reads were aligned against IMGT to assign V, D and J genes, CDR3 length and insertions or deletions at six rearrangement sites. Within each subset, clonotype counts were normalized to the number of sorted cells before true diversity and Gini coefficients were calculated with the tcR R package. The overlap coefficient, calculated on TCRB nucleotide sequences, was used to quantify repertoire sharing. As a proxy for the pre-selection repertoire, out-of-frame TCRB sequences from naive cells were analyzed. Not all clones reach the TCRdb copy of this immuneACCESS table, which keeps in-frame sequences only. Checked studies attribute under half of the gap to unresolved V genes and leave the rest unexplained. Clone size and V and J calls were adopted from that table, with D and trimming inferred from the DNA. Counted in this sample were about 900,000 clones; around a sixth of them appeared once. The biggest ten clones account for 0.02% to 0.025% of the sample.

V lost 2 bases and J lost 2 bases; the stretch between them is 10 bases long. CDR1 and CDR2 are drawn from the germline V gene: SNHLY, FYNNEI. Inclusive of the bounding cysteine and phenylalanine, the CDR3 is 14 residues long. The CDR3 DNA has 42 bases and is translated from base 1. As concerns this clone: Its antigen has not been determined. Base quality data are lacking; no much larger clone is found one base away.

The V and J segments used are TRBV2 and TRBJ2-7; a tentative D match to TRBD1 spans 5 bases. The TCR originated in a woman in her late teens or twenties in good health. The sample consisted of naive CD4+ T cells from blood. This specimen's cell subset or site label, per the study, means: true naive CD4+ T cells. The CDR3 amino acid sequence is: CASSESQGTYEQYF. The DNA sequence is as follows: TGTGCCAGCAGTGAAAGTCAGGGAACCTACGAGCAGTACTTC.